The clone carrying this T cell receptor beta chain was found a few times. What it binds is unknown. Other DNA sequences in this sample translate to the same CDR3. CDR1 and CDR2 from the germline V gene are LNHNV and YYDKDF (reference sequence). V was trimmed by 0 bases and J by 0 bases, leaving 5 bases between them. The CDR3 loop spans 14 amino acids. The data belong to a study of beta chain features in type 1 diabetes. Study background: Examined across all samples were roughly 110,000,000 sorted cells.

By way of CD45RO/CCR7/CD25/CD127/CD95/CD27, the CD4+ regulatory, stem cell-like memory, central memory and naive cells were sorted. Sort purity for all populations was recorded as exceeding 98%. Sequenced material consisted of expressed TCRB transcripts (all of the isolated RNA was reverse transcribed). Sequencing was performed with immunoSEQ multiplex PCR; in TCRdb, only in-frame clones are kept and a portion is missing. Altogether roughly 220,000 clones are present, 16% being singletons, with the ten largest covering approximately 0.086%. Overall study results and limits: Among all four CD4+ subsets, Type 1 diabetes patients had TCRB CDR3s that were moderately but significantly shorter.

V usage is TRBV15 and J usage is TRBJ1-1, with unresolved D. The specimen sequenced was naive CD4+ T cells from blood. The TCR originated in a man younger than 45 with type 1 diabetes. The DNA of the CDR3 is TGTGCCACCAGCAGAGATCTAGTGAACACTGAAGCTTTCTTT. This gives the protein CATSRDLVNTEAFF.